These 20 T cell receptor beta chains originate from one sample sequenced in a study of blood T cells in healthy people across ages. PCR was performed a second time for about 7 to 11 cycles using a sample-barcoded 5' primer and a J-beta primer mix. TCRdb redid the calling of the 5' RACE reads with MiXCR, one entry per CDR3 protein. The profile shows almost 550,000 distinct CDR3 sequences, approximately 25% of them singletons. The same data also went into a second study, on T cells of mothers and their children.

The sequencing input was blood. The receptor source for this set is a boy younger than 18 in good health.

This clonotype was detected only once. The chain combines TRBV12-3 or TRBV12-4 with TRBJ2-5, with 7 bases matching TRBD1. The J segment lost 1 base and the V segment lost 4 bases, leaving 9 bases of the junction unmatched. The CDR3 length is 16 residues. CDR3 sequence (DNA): TGTGCCAGCAGTTCCCCACACCGACAGGGCCAAGAGACCCAGTACTTC. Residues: CASSSPHRQGQETQYF.

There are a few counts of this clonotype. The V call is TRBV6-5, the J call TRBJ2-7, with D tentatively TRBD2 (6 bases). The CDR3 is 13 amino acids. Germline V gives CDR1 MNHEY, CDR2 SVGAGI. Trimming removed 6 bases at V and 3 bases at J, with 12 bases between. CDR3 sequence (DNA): TGTGCCAGCAGCCCGGGGGATAACTACGAGCAGTACTTC. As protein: CASSPGDNYEQYF.

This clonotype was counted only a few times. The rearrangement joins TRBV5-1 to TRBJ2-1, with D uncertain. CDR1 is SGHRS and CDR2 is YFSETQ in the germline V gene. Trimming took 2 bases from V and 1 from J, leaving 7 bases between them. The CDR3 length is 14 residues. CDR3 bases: TGCGCCAGCAGCTTTGCGGAATCCTACAATGAGCAGTTCTTC. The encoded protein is CASSFAESYNEQFF.

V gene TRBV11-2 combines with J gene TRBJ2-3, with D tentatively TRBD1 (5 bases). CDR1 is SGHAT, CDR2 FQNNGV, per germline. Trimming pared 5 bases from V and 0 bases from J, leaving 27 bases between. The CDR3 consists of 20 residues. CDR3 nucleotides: TGTGCCAGCAGCATACATGGCTATATAGACAGCTCCATAAGCACAGATACGCAGTATTTT. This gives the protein CASSIHGYIDSSISTDTQYF.

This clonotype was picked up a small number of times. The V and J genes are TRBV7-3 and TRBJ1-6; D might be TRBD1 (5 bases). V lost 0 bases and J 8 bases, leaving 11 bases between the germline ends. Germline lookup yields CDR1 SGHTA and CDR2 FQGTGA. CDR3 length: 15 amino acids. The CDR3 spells CASSLTRGGDSPLHF. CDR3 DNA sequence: TGTGCCAGCAGCTTAACAAGGGGTGGAGATTCACCCCTCCACTTT. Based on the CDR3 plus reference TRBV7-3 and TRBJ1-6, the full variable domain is GAGVSQTPSNKVTEKGKYVELRCDPISGHTALYWYRQSLGQGPEFLIYFQGTGAADDSGLPNDRFFAVRPEGSVSTLKIQRTERGDSAVYLCASSLTRGGDSPLHFGNGTRLTVT.

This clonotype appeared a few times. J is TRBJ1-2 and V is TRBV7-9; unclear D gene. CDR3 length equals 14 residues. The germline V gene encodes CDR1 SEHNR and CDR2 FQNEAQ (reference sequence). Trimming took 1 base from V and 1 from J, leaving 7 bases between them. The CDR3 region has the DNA TGTGCCAGCAGCTTAGGAGAGGTTAACTATGGCTACACCTTC. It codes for CASSLGEVNYGYTF.

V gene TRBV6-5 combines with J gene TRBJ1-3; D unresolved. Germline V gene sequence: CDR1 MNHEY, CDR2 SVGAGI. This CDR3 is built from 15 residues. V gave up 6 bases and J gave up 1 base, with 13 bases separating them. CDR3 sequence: CASSPIRTSGNTIYF. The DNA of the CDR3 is TGTGCCAGCAGCCCTATAAGGACGTCTGGAAACACCATATATTTT.

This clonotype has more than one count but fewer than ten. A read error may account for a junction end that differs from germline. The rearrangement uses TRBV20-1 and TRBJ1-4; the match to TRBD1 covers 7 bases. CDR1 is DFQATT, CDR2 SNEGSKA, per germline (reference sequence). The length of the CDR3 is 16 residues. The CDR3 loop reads CSARNKRQGRDEKPFF. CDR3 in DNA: TGCAGTGCTAGAAACAAGAGACAGGGTCGGGATGAAAAACCGTTTTTT.

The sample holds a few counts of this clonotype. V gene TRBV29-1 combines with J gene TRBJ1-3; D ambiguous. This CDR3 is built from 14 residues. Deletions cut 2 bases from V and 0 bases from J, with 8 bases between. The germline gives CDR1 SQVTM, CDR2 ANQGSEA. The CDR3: CSVETPSSGNTIYF. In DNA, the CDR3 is TGCAGCGTTGAAACACCGAGCTCTGGAAACACCATATATTTT.

The CDR3 loop reads CSSESQETQYF. The DNA for the CDR3 is TGCAGTAGTGAGAGCCAAGAGACCCAGTACTTC. This chain links TRBV29-1 with TRBJ2-5; D call uncertain. Germline CDR1 and CDR2: SQVTM and ANQGSEA. CDR3 length equals 11 residues.

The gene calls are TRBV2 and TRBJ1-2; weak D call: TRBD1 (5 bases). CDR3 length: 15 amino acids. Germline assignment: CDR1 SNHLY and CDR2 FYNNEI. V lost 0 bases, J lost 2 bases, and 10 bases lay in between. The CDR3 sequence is CASSEALRQNYGYTF. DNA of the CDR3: TGTGCCAGCAGTGAAGCGCTTAGACAGAACTATGGCTACACCTTC.

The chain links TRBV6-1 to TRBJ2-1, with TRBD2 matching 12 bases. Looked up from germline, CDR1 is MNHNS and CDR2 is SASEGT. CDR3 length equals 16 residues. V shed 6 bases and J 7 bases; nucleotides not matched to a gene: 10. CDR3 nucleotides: TGTGCCAGCAGAGCCCCGGGACTAGCGGGCAGTAATGAGCAGTTCTTC. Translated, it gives CASRAPGLAGSNEQFF.

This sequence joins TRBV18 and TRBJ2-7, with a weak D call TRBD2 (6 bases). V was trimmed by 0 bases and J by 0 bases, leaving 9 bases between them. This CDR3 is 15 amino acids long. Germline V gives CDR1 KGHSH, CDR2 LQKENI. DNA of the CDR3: TGTGCCAGCTCACCACCGACTAGTTCCTCCTACGAGCAGTACTTC. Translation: CASSPPTSSSYEQYF.

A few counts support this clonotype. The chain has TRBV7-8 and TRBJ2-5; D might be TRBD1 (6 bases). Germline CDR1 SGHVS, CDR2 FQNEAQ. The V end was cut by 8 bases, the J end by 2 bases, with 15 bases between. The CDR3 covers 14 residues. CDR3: CASRSDRFQETQYF. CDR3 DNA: TGTGCCAGCCGTTCCGACAGGTTTCAAGAGACCCAGTACTTC.

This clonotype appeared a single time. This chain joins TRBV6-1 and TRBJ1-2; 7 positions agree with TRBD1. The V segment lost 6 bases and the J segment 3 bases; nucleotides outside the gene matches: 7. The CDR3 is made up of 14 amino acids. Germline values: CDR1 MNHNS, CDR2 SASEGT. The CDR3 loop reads CASSVTGIDYGYTF. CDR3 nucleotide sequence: TGTGCCAGCAGCGTGACAGGGATCGACTATGGCTACACCTTC.

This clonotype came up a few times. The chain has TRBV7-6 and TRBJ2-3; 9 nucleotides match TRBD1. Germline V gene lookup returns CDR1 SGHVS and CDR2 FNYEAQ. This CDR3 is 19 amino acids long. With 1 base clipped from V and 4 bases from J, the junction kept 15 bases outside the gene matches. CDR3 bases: TGTGCCAGCAGCTTAGAGCCGGGAAGGGGGACAGGGAAAGCAGATACGCAGTATTTT. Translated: CASSLEPGRGTGKADTQYF.

As DNA, the CDR3 is TGTGCCAGCAGTGTAAGGACTAGTTATGAGCAGTTCTTC. Translation gives CASSVRTSYEQFF. The chain has TRBV6-1 and TRBJ2-5; 7 positions match TRBD2. The J call may be incorrect, as the DNA end agrees better with TRBJ2-1. Germline assignment: CDR1 MNHNS and CDR2 SASEGT. CDR3 length: 13 residues.

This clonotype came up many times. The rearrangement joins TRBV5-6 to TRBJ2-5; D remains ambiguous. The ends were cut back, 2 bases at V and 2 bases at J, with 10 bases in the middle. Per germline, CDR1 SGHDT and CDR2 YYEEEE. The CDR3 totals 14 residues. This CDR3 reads CASSFSAGQETQYF. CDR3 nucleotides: TGTGCCAGCAGCTTTTCGGCAGGACAAGAGACCCAGTACTTC.

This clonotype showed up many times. The CDR3 sequence is CASSLVPGDYEQYF. As DNA, the CDR3 is TGTGCCAGCAGCTTAGTTCCGGGAGACTACGAGCAGTACTTC. V is TRBV7-2 and J is TRBJ2-5, with D possibly being TRBD2 (6 bases). The J call may be in error: the DNA end matches TRBJ2-7 better. This CDR3 comprises 14 residues. CDR1 is SGHTA, CDR2 FQGNSA, per germline.

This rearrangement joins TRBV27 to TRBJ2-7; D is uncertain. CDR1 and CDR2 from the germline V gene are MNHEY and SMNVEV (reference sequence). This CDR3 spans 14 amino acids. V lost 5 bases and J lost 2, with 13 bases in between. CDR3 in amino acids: CASSLMGTTYEQYF. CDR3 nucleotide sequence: TGTGCCAGCAGTCTAATGGGTACCACCTACGAGCAGTACTTC.